The text below deals with one TCR beta chain. Following RNA extraction, reverse transcription yielded cDNA that acted as the sequencing template. Method: immunoSEQ multiplex PCR; TCRdb's copy keeps in-frame clones and lacks some. The data show about 97,000 clones, approximately 42% seen once. These data belong to a study of CD8+ T cells in alopecia areata. The study team obtained lesional scalp punch biopsies and peripheral blood from alopecia areata patients. This clonotype originated in a human donor with alopecia areata. Sequenced sample: CD4+ T cells sorted from blood.

The CDR3 DNA follows: TGTGCCAGCAGCAGAGACCATTACGATGGCTACACCTTC. It translates to CASSRDHYDGYTF. V gene TRBV5-4 combines with J gene TRBJ1-2; no clear D gene. Trimming took 4 bases from V and 6 from J, leaving 13 bases between them. The CDR3 is made up of 13 amino acids. Germline V CDR1 and CDR2: SGHNT, YYREEE (reference sequence).